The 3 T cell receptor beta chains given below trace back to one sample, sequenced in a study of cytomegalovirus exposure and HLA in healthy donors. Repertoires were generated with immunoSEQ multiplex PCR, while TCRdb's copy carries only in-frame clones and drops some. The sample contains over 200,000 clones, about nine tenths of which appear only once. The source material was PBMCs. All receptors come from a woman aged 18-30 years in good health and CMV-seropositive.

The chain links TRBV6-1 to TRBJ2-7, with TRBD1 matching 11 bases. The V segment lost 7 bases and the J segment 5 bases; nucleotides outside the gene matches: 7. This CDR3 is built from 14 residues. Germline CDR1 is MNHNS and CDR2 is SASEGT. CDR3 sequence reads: CASNPGTGGNEQYF. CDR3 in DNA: TGTGCCAGCAATCCCGGGACAGGGGGAAACGAGCAGTACTTC.

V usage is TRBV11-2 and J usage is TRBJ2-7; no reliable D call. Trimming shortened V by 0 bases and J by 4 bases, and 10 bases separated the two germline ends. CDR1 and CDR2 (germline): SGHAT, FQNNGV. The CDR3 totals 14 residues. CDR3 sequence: CASSLDLEAYEQYF. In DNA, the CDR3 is TGTGCCAGCAGCTTAGATCTTGAAGCGTACGAGCAGTACTTC.

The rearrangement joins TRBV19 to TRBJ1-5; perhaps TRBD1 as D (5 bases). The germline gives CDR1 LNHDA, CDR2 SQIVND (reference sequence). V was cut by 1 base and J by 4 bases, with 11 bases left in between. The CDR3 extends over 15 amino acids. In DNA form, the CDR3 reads TGTGCCAGTAGTATAGTACCAGGGTTTAATCAGCCCCAGCATTTT. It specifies CASSIVPGFNQPQHF.